This T cell receptor (beta chain) was sequenced for a study of shared clonotypes between healthy human individuals. Findings of the study overall: Rarefaction exposed incomplete sorted-subset sequencing despite large depth. Estimated richness was generally greater in naive than memory subsets. Clonotype sharing across several donors was observed for 5% to 6.5% of naive CD4 clonotypes. Tissue TCR repertoires likely differ from these blood-only repertoires.

V was pared by 0 bases and J by 4 bases, with 8 bases between. Germline CDR1 reads ENHRY; CDR2 reads SYGVKD. This CDR3 contains 14 residues. This clone was seen repeatedly, ten times or more. Its antigen is not known. This table comes from immunoSEQ multiplex PCR, and its TCRdb copy is limited to in-frame clones, with some not included. The sample holds 950,000 to 1,100,000 clones; around 75% are singletons and the top ten take about 1.5%. The chain has TRBV10-3 and TRBJ2-3; D could derive from TRBD1 or TRBD2 (5 bases each). Sequenced input: memory CD4+ T cells sorted from blood. The subset was: CD45RA-negative fraction. The clonotype comes from a man aged 18 to 29 in good health. CDR3 residues: CAISESRGSDTQYF. Here the CDR3 DNA reads TGTGCCATCAGTGAGTCGAGGGGTTCAGATACGCAGTATTTT.